This TCR beta chain was identified during a study of technical replicates of blood from several donors. Trimming shortened V by 4 bases and J by 5 bases, and 6 bases separated the two germline ends. The length of the CDR3 is 12 residues. Germline assignment: CDR1 SGHTA and CDR2 FQGNSA. Assay: immunoSEQ multiplex PCR; the TCRdb copy retains only in-frame clones and omits some. The data hold about 68,000 clones, with nearly 98% observed a single time. The TCR sequence derives from a human donor in good health. J is TRBJ2-4 and V is TRBV7-2, with a possible D match to TRBD2 (6 bases). The sequenced material came from T cells isolated from PBMCs. The CDR3 DNA reads TGTGCCAGCAGCTGGGGGGAAAACATTCAGTACTTC. Its protein is CASSWGENIQYF.